The clone carrying this T cell receptor (beta chain) was counted only a few times. This specimen comes from a study of T cells in Graves' hyperthyroidism and ophthalmopathy. Thyroid ultrasound and orbital computed tomography, with clinical symptoms and serum thyroxine and TRAb, informed diagnoses. CDR1 is DFQATT and CDR2 is SNEGSKA in the germline V gene (reference sequence). Trimming shortened V by 5 bases and J by 8 bases, and 15 bases separated the two germline ends. The CDR3 is 12 amino acids. The investigators amplified TCR beta CDR3 regions from RNA transcripts. The TCR CDR3 was amplified in a first-round RT-PCR using the HTBI primer set. Each CDR3 protein is one row after TCRdb ran MiXCR on the multiplex PCR reads. This sample has more than 450,000 distinct CDR3 sequences, with 15% to 20% found just once.

V and J are TRBV20-1 and TRBJ1-2; maybe TRBD1 (5 bases). The sequenced material came from blood. The receptor's source is a man aged 40-55 years with Graves' ophthalmopathy. CDR3 bases: TGCAGTGCTTCCCCAGGCCCAGGGGGCTACACCTTC. It is translated as CSASPGPGGYTF.